This T cell receptor beta chain was sequenced during a study of spatial heterogeneity in lung cancer. Points from the study as a whole: One measure, the expanded intratumoral alpha and beta TCR count, tracked tumor mutation counts.

CDR3 size: 15 residues. Germline V gives CDR1 KGHSH, CDR2 LQKENI. Trimming removed 3 bases from V and 2 bases from J, with 14 bases in between. A unique molecular identifier was attached to every TCR cDNA molecule. Each CDR3 protein gets one entry after TCRdb re-called the 5' RACE reads with MiXCR. Of nearly 10,000 distinct CDR3 sequences listed, about 6.9% are singletons. Time point given: sample taken at primary tumor resection. The 70 or so donors had untreated early-stage non-small cell lung cancer. The study sequenced unsorted whole RNA from tumor, nontumor lung or frozen PBMC. This clonotype has ten or more counts. Its antigen is as yet unknown.

The sequencing here drew on lung tumor tissue, taken at surgery. The rearrangement uses TRBV18 and TRBJ2-7; tentatively, D is TRBD1 (6 bases). This TCR derives from a male donor with early-stage non-small cell lung cancer. The CDR3 is CASSPGQGIPYEQYF. The CDR3 coding sequence is TGTGCCAGCTCACCGGGGCAGGGGATCCCCTACGAGCAGTACTTC.